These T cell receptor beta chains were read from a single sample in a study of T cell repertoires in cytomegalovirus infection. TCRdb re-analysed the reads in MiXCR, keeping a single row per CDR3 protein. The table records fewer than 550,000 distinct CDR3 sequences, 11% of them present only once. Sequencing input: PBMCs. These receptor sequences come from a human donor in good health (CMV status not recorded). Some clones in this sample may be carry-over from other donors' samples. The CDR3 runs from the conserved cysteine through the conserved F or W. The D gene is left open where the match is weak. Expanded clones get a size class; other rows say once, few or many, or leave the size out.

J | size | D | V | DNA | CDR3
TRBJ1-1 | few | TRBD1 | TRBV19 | TGTGCCAGTAAGGACAGGGCAGACACTGAAGCTTTCTTT | CASKDRADTEAFF
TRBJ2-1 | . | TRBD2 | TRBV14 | TGTGCCAGCAGCCAGACAAGAAGTGGGGTTCCGGGACTAGCGTCGGGTGAGCAGTTCTTC | CASSQTRSGVPGLASGEQFF
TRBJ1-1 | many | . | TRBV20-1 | TGCAGTGTCTGGGCTGGGGGGAACACTGAAGCTTTCTTT | CSVWAGGNTEAFF
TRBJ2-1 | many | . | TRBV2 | TGTGCCAGCAGCGCGGGGCGGAGCAATGAGCAGTTCTTC | CASSAGRSNEQFF
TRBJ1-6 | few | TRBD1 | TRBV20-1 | TGCAGTGCTAGAGACCTAAAAGGACAGGGCCCGAATTCACCCCTCCACTTT | CSARDLKGQGPNSPLHF
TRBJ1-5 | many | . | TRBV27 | TGTGCCAGCAGTTTATTTTTCAGGGGAGGCAATCAGCCCCAGCATTTT | CASSLFFRGGNQPQHF
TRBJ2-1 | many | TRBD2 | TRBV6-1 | TGTGCCAGCTCCCAACCTCCGGGACTAGCGGTCAATGAGCAGTTCTTC | CASSQPPGLAVNEQFF
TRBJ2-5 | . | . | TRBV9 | TGTGCCAGCAGCGTATCCCAGGGTAAGGGATGGACCCAGTACTTC | CASSVSQGKGWTQYF
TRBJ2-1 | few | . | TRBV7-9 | TGTGCCAGCAGCTTAGCTTCCGGGGGCCGGGGCGAGTTCTTC | CASSLASGGRGEFF
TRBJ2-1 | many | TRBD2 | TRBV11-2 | TGTGCCAGCAGCTTAGTTTCCCTTCGGCCAAGCGGGAGAGGGGATGAGCAGTTCTTC | CASSLVSLRPSGRGDEQFF
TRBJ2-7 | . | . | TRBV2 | TGTGCCAGCCGACCGGGAAAGGGGTTTACCTACGAGCAGTACTTC | CASRPGKGFTYEQYF
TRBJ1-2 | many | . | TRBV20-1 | TGCAGTCGAGAGCAACCTCCCTATGGCTACACCTTC | CSREQPPYGYTF
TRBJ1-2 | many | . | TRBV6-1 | TGTGCCAGCAGGACGGACCCTAACTATGGCTACACCTTC | CASRTDPNYGYTF
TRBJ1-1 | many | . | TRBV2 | TGTGCCAGCAGACTCTTCACTGAAGCTTTCTTT | CASRLFTEAFF
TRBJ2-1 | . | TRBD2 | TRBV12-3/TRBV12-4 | TGTGCCAGCAGTTCTCGGGAGGGCTGGAATGAGCAGTTCTTC | CASSSREGWNEQFF
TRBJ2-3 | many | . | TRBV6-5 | TGTGCCAGCAGTTACTCGACCGGGCCCACAGATACGCAGTATTTT | CASSYSTGPTDTQYF
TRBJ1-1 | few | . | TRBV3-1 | TGTGCCAGCAGCCACCCACCGGAGAACACTGAAGCTTTCTTT | CASSHPPENTEAFF
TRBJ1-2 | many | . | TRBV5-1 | TGCGCCAGCAGCCCTGACAGGACCTATGGCTACACCTTC | CASSPDRTYGYTF
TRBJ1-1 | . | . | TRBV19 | TGTGCCAGTAGTATAGGCCCGGAGGGGCAACCAGAAGCTTTCTTT | CASSIGPEGQPEAFF
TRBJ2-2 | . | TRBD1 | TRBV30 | TGTGCCTGGAGGGGACAGAGGACCGGGGAGCTGTTTTTT | CAWRGQRTGELFF
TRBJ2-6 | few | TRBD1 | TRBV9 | TGTGCCAGCAGCGTTGCTCGGGTGGCAGGGGGCGTGTTATCTGGGGCCAACGTCCTGACTTTC | CASSVARVAGGVLSGANVLTF
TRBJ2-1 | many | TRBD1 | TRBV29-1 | TGCAGCGCCTCGGGACAGTACATCAATGAGCAGTTCTTC | CSASGQYINEQFF
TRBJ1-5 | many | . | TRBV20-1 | TGCAGTGCTCCCCAGATGGGTAATCAGCCCCAGCATTTT | CSAPQMGNQPQHF
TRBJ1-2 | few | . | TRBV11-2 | TGTGCCAGCAGCTTCGGTCTCCCCTCGTACTCCTATGGCTACACCTTC | CASSFGLPSYSYGYTF
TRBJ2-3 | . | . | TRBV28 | TGTGCCAGCAGTTACCTGAAGGACTTATCTAGCACAGATACGCAGTATTTT | CASSYLKDLSSTDTQYF
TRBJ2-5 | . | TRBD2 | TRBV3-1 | TGTGCCAGCAGCCAAGGAAGCGGGGGGGGTGAGACCCAGTACTTC | CASSQGSGGGETQYF
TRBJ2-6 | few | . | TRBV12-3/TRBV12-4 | TGTGCCAGCAGCCGGACGGGGAGCTCTGGGGCCAACGTCCTGACTTTC | CASSRTGSSGANVLTF
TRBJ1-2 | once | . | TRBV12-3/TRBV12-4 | TGTGCCAGCAGTTTAGGGGCTGGGGTGGTTGGGGGCTACACCTTC | CASSLGAGVVGGYTF
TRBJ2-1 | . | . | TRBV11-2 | TGTGCCAGCAGCCTGTACAGGGTCACCTACAATGAGCAGTTCTTC | CASSLYRVTYNEQFF
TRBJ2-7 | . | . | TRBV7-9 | TGTGCCAGCAGCTTACCCCCGGGGGACTCGGCTTACGAGCAGTACTTC | CASSLPPGDSAYEQYF
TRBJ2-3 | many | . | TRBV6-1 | TGTGCCAGCAGTGAAGCGGATACGCAGTATTTT | CASSEADTQYF
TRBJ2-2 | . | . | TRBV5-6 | TGTGCCAGCAGCTTGGTCCTAGCACCGAACACCGGGGAGCTGTTTTTT | CASSLVLAPNTGELFF
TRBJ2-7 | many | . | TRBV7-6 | TGTGCCAGCAGCTTAAAGGCAGGCCGATCCTACGAGCAGTACTTC | CASSLKAGRSYEQYF
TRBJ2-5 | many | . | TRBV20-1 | TGCAGTGCTAGAGATATTGGGTACAGTCGAGAGACCCAGTACTTC | CSARDIGYSRETQYF
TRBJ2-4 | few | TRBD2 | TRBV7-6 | TGTGCCAGCAGCCCGGAGGCTAGCGGGGGGTTAAAAAACATTCAGTACTTC | CASSPEASGGLKNIQYF